The present TCR beta chain was sequenced within a study of T cells in Graves' hyperthyroidism and ophthalmopathy. Authors of the study amplified TCR beta CDR3 regions from RNA transcripts. An initial round of RT-PCR targeting the TCR CDR3 relied on the HTBI primer set. TCRdb re-analysed the multiplex PCR reads in MiXCR, keeping a single row per CDR3 protein. Of about 600,000 distinct CDR3 sequences in the sample, approximately 15% are singletons; the top ten hold about 6.6%. CDR1 is MNHEY, CDR2 SMNVEV, per germline (reference sequence). The germline V and J ends were trimmed by 1 base and 10 bases, with 11 bases remaining between them. The CDR3 covers 13 residues. This clonotype came up many times. What it recognizes is unknown. Ophthalmopathy patients had moderate-to-severe active disease, CAS ≥3, NOSPECS ≥4, and disease duration under 3 months. The PBMCs had their origin in more than 9.5 ml of fresh peripheral blood.

General study results and limits: The blood repertoire included most of the expanded thyroid clonotypes above 0.001.

V is TRBV27 and J is TRBJ2-1; D gene uncertain. The receptor's source is a woman aged 18-29 years with Graves' ophthalmopathy. Material: blood. CDR3 amino acids: CASSLLARQEQFF. The CDR3 DNA is TGTGCCAGCAGTTTATTAGCTCGGCAAGAGCAGTTCTTC.